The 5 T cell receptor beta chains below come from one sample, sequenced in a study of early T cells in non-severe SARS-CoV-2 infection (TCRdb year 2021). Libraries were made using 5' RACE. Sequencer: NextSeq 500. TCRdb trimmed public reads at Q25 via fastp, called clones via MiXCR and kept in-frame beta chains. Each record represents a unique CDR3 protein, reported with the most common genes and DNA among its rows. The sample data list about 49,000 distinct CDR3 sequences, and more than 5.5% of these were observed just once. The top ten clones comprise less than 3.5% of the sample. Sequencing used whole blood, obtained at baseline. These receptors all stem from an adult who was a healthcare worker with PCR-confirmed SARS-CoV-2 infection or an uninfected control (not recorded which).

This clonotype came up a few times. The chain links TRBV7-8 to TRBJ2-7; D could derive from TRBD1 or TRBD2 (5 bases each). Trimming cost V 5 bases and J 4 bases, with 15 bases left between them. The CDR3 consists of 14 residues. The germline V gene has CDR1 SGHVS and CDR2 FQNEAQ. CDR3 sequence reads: CASSARDGRYEQYF. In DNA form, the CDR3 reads TGTGCCAGCAGCGCCCGGGACGGGCGATACGAGCAGTACTTC.

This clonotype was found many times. CDR3 loop: CASRQTGYNSNQPQHF. CDR3 bases: TGTGCCAGCAGACAAACAGGTTACAATAGCAATCAGCCCCAGCATTTT. The chain carries TRBV28 and TRBJ1-5; the D gene is possibly TRBD1 (5 bases). V lost 6 bases and J lost 0, with 15 bases in between. The germline gives CDR1 MDHEN, CDR2 SYDVKM. The CDR3 has 16 amino acids.

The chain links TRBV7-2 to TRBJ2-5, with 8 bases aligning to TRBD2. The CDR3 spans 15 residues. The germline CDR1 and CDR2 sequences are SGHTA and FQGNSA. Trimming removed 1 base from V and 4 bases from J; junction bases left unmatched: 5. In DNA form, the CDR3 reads TGTGCCAGCAGCTTAGGGTCGGGACTAGGAGAGACCCAGTACTTC. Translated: CASSLGSGLGETQYF.

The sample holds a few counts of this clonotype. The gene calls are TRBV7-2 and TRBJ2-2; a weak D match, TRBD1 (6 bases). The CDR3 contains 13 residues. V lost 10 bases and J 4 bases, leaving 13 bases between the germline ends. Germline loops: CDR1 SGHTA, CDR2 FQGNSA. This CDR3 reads CAIWGRSTGELFF. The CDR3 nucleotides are TGTGCCATCTGGGGGCGCAGCACCGGGGAGCTGTTTTTT.

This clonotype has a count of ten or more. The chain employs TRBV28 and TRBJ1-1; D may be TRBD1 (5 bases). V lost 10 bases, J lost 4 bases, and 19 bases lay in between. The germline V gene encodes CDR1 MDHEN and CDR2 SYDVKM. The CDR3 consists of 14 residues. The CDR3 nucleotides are TGTGCCACCCAGTTACCGGGGCGTGGCACTGAAGCTTTCTTT. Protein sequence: CATQLPGRGTEAFF.